The next 11 T cell receptor beta chains were all read from a single sample in a study of human T cells and chemical hapten exposure. TCRdb independently ran MiXCR on the RACE reads; one entry per CDR3 protein. The profile shows around 160,000 distinct CDR3 sequences, more than 12% of them singletons. Time point specified: patch test 1, 2 weeks after DPC sensitization. This sample's treatment: therapeutic diphenylcyclopropenone sensitization with weekly scalp DPC. The material sequenced was whole blood, taken in connection with sensitization to the hapten diphenylcyclopropenone (DPC). The receptors originated from a woman aged 25 to 45 with alopecia areata. Some clones in this sample may be carry-over from other donors' samples.

This clonotype came up many times. The chain joins TRBV12-3 or TRBV12-4 to TRBJ2-5, with a weak D call TRBD1 (5 bases). The CDR3 length is 14 residues. Trimming cost V 6 bases and J 3 bases, with 14 bases left between them. CDR3 amino acids: CASRPGQGEETQYF. The CDR3 DNA is TGTGCCAGCAGACCCGGCCAAGGGGAAGAGACCCAGTACTTC.

This chain links TRBV28 with TRBJ1-4; D not resolved. Trimming cost V 5 bases and J 0 bases, with 10 bases left between them. The CDR3 totals 15 residues. Germline CDR1 and CDR2: MDHEN and SYDVKM. The CDR3 spells CASSVPGATNEKLFF. The CDR3 DNA follows: TGTGCCAGCAGTGTCCCAGGAGCAACTAATGAAAAACTGTTTTTT. Based on the CDR3 plus reference TRBV28 and TRBJ1-4, the full variable domain is DVKVTQSSRYLVKRTGEKVFLECVQDMDHENMFWYRQDPGLGLRLIYFSYDVKMKEKGDIPEGYSVSREKKERFSLILESASTNQTSMYLCASSVPGATNEKLFFGSGTQLSVL.

The rearrangement links TRBV7-9 to TRBJ2-3; 10 positions match TRBD1. Trimming at V came to 7 bases and at J to 4 bases, leaving 5 bases not matched to a gene. The CDR3 consists of 14 residues. In germline, CDR1 is SEHNR, CDR2 FQNEAQ (reference sequence). Written as DNA, the CDR3 is TGTGCCAGCACCCGACAGGGGGCGGCAGATACGCAGTATTTT. It yields the protein CASTRQGAADTQYF.

The rearrangement uses TRBV2 and TRBJ2-5; D assignment may be TRBD1 or TRBD2 (5 bases each). This CDR3 contains 15 residues. The ends were cut back, 0 bases at V and 4 bases at J, with 12 bases in the middle. Germline CDR1 and CDR2: SNHLY and FYNNEI. CDR3: CASSEALAGRETQYF. The CDR3 bases are TGTGCCAGCAGTGAAGCGCTGGCAGGGAGAGAGACCCAGTACTTC.

In this sample, this clonotype turned up many times. The chain joins TRBV24-1 to TRBJ2-2, with 8 bases lining up with TRBD1. This CDR3 region has 13 residues. V lost 10 bases and J lost 4; bases outside the gene matches: 4. Germline V gene lookup returns CDR1 KGHDR and CDR2 SFDVKD. The chain's CDR3 is CATGQGITGELFF. Here the CDR3 DNA reads TGTGCCACAGGACAGGGCATCACCGGGGAGCTGTTTTTT.

The table lists this clonotype with a few counts. This chain links TRBV6-1 with TRBJ1-5; 8 bases map to TRBD1. The germline V gene has CDR1 MNHNS and CDR2 SASEGT. The ends lost 5 bases at V and 4 bases at J; junction bases unmatched: 7. This CDR3 has 15 amino acids. The DNA for the CDR3 is TGTGCCAGCAGTCTCTGGACAGGGCAGAATCAGCCCCAGCATTTT. Its translation: CASSLWTGQNQPQHF.

The sample holds a few counts of this clonotype. The genes are TRBV20-1 and TRBJ1-5; TRBD1 might be the D (5 bases). Trimming left V 5 bases short and J 10 bases short, with 21 bases between. CDR3 length: 14 amino acids. CDR1 is DFQATT, CDR2 SNEGSKA, per germline (reference sequence). CDR3 loop: CSASSGPPISPQHF. For the CDR3, the DNA is TGCAGTGCTTCTTCGGGACCCCCGATATCACCCCAGCATTTT.

The chain is built from TRBV5-1 and TRBJ1-5, with TRBD1 as a possible D gene (6 bases). In germline, CDR1 is SGHRS, CDR2 YFSETQ. V shed 1 base and J shed 6 bases, with 14 bases lying between them. The CDR3 sequence is 15 residues long. The CDR3 reads CASSLYGGEGQPQHF. CDR3 in DNA: TGCGCCAGCAGCTTGTACGGGGGCGAGGGTCAGCCCCAGCATTTT. Filled out from reference TRBV5-1 and TRBJ1-5, the complete variable domain reads KAGVTQTPRYLIKTRGQQVTLSCSPISGHRSVSWYQQTPGQGLQFLFEYFSETQRNKGNFPGRFSGRQFSNSRSEMNVSTLELGDSALYLCASSLYGGEGQPQHFGDGTRLSIL.

The rearrangement joins TRBV9 to TRBJ1-6; a possible D gene is TRBD1 (5 bases). The CDR3 has 15 residues. CDR1 is SGDLS, CDR2 YYNGEE, per germline. The germline V and J ends were trimmed by 3 bases and 7 bases, with 14 bases remaining between them. DNA for the CDR3: TGTGCCAGCAGCGCGCTAGACAGTCTAAATTCACCCCTCCACTTT. Protein product: CASSALDSLNSPLHF.

This rearrangement joins TRBV5-6 to TRBJ2-1, with D uncertain. Germline CDR1 is SGHDT and CDR2 is YYEEEE. The CDR3 covers 12 residues. V was clipped by 1 base and J by 10 bases, with 9 bases between them. CDR3 sequence reads: CASSLSVEEQFF. DNA of the CDR3: TGTGCCAGCAGCTTGTCAGTCGAGGAGCAGTTCTTC.

This clonotype appeared a few times. The chain recombines TRBV5-6 with TRBJ2-7; TRBD1 agrees at 11 bases. The CDR3 runs 17 residues. The germline V gene encodes CDR1 SGHDT and CDR2 YYEEEE. The J segment lost 5 bases and the V segment lost 0 bases, leaving 10 bases of the junction unmatched. The CDR3 spells CASSLELRGQGEDEQYF. The CDR3 nucleotides are TGTGCCAGCAGCTTGGAACTCCGGGGACAGGGGGAAGACGAGCAGTACTTC.